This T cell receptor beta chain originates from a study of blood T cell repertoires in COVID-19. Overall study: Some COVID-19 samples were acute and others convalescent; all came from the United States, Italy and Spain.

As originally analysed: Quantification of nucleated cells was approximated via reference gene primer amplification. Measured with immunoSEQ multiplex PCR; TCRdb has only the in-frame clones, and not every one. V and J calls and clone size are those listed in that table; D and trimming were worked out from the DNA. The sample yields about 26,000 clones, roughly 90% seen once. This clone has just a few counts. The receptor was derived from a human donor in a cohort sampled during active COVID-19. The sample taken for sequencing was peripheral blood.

The CDR3 protein is CASSRQAPGIAGGSSYNEQFF. As DNA, the CDR3 is TGTGCCAGTAGTCGGCAGGCACCCGGGATAGCGGGAGGCAGCTCCTACAATGAGCAGTTCTTC. The chain joins TRBV19 to TRBJ2-1, with 10 bases that match TRBD2. This CDR3 has 21 residues. V dropped 5 bases and J dropped 0; count of bases not matched to a gene: 19. CDR1 and CDR2 (germline): LNHDA, SQIVND (reference sequence).